The sequence of this TCR beta chain was determined in a study of cytomegalovirus exposure and HLA in healthy donors. The study, taken as a whole, reports: A reported reduction in N-insertions relative to the approximately 640-donor mean was seen in an Asian-associated ancestry cluster in a later analysis.

The PCR contained 60 Vbeta and 13 Jbeta primers. Measured with immunoSEQ multiplex PCR; TCRdb has only the in-frame clones, and not every one. The sample records some 130,000 clones, 82% being singletons. Trimming removed 3 bases from V and 1 base from J; junction bases left unmatched: 6. The CDR3 has 16 residues. Germline CDR1 is MRHNA and CDR2 is SNTAGT. Regarding this clone: Its matching antigen is unknown.

This TCR was sampled from a woman between 45 and 60 years old in good health and CMV-seropositive. This chain uses TRBV6-4 with TRBJ2-3, with TRBD2 matching 8 bases. The sequenced sample was PBMCs. CDR3 sequence: CASSDKSGSGTDTQYF. CDR3 sequence (DNA): TGTGCCAGCAGTGATAAGAGCGGGAGTGGCACAGATACGCAGTATTTT.